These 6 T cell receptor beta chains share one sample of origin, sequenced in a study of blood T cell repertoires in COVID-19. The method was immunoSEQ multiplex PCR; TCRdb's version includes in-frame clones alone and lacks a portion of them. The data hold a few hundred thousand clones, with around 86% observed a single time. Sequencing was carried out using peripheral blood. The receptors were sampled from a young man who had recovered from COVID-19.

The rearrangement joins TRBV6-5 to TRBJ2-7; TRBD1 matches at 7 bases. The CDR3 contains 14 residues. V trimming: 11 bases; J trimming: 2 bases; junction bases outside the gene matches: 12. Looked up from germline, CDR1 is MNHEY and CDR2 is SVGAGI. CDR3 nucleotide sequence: TGTGCCGGTAGGGTTCGACAGGGCCCCTACGAGCAGTACGTC. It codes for CAGRVRQGPYEQYV.

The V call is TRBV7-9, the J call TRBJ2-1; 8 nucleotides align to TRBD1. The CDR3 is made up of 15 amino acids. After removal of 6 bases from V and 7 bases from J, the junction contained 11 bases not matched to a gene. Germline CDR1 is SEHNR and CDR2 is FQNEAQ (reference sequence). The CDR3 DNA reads TGTGCCAGCAGACCCGGGACAGGTCCCGAAAATGAGCAGTTCTTC. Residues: CASRPGTGPENEQFF.

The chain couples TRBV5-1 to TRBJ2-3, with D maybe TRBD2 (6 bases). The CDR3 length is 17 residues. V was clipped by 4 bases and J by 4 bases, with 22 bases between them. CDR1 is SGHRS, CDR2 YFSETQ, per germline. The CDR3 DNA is TGCGCCAGCAGCCCGGGGATCGTGGGAGGCCCGTCAGATACGCAGTATTTT. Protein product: CASSPGIVGGPSDTQYF.

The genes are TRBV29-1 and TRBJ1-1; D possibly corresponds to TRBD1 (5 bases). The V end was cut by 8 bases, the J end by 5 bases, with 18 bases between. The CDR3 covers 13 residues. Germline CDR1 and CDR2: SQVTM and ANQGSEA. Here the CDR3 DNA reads TGCAGCACCGCGAGGCGGGGCGGGACTGAAGCTTTCTTT. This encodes CSTARRGGTEAFF.

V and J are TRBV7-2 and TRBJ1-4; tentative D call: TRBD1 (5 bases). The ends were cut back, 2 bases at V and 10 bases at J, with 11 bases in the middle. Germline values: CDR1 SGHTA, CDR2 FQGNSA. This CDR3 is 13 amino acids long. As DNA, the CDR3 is TGTGCCAGCAGCTTACGAGACAGCACAAAACTGTTTTTT. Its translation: CASSLRDSTKLFF.

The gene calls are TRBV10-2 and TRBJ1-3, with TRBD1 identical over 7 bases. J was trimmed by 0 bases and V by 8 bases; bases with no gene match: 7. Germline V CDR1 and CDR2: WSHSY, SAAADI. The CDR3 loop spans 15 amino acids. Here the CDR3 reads CASARQGVSGNTIYF. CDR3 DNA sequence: TGCGCCAGCGCCCGACAGGGAGTCTCTGGAAACACCATATATTTT.